The rows below give T cell receptor beta chains drawn from one sample of a study of CD8 T cells in ankylosing spondylitis. TCRdb reanalysed the 5' RACE reads using MiXCR and keeps one entry per CDR3 protein. The table includes some 100,000 distinct CDR3 sequences, around 8.3% detected once. The sequencing input was blood, either unsorted or a sorted T cell fraction (not recorded which). These receptors all come from a male donor with ankylosing spondylitis. The CDR3 runs from the conserved cysteine through the conserved F or W. A D gene is named only where the DNA matches it firmly. Size tells how often a clone was seen (once, few, many) or the class of an expanded clone, and some rows leave it out.

few	.	TRBV20-1	TRBJ1-1	TGCAGTGCAGATCAGGGTCAGAACACTGAAGCTTTCTTT	CSADQGQNTEAFF
.	.	TRBV6-1	TRBJ2-2	TGTGCCAGCAGTGAAATTCCCGGGGACTCCGTCATCGGGGAGCTGTTTTTT	CASSEIPGDSVIGELFF
.	TRBD1	TRBV3-1	TRBJ1-6	TGTGCCAGCACGGACAGGCCGAGCTCCTATAATTCACCCCTCCACTTT	CASTDRPSSYNSPLHF
.	TRBD1	TRBV15	TRBJ1-2	TGTGCCACCAGCAGAGATTTCCACGACAGGGAAGTTCCTTGGAGAGGCTACACCTTC	CATSRDFHDREVPWRGYTF
medium-sized	TRBD2	TRBV27	TRBJ2-2	TGTGCCAGCAGTCCTTCCCTAGCGGGAGGGCCCGGGGAGCTGTTTTTT	CASSPSLAGGPGELFF
many	.	TRBV6-1	TRBJ2-7	TGTGCCAGCAATAGGGACTTCCTGAGCTCCTACGAGCAGTACTTC	CASNRDFLSSYEQYF
many	.	TRBV14	TRBJ1-1	TGTGCCAGCAGCCAAAGAGAGGGAATGAACACTGAAGCTTTCTTT	CASSQREGMNTEAFF
many	.	TRBV25-1	TRBJ2-7	TGTGCCAGCAGTGATTACTCCTACGAGCAGTACTTC	CASSDYSYEQYF
few	.	TRBV12-3/TRBV12-4	TRBJ2-1	TGTGCCAGCATCGGAAGCAGAAGCCTCCGGCGCGGTGAGCAGTTCTTC	CASIGSRSLRRGEQFF
.	.	TRBV29-1	TRBJ1-3	TGCAGCGTCCCGGGCCTTGGAAACACCATATATTTT	CSVPGLGNTIYF
.	TRBD2	TRBV20-1	TRBJ2-2	TGCAGTGCTAGGGACGCCGGGAGGGCTGCGAACACCGGGGAGCTGTTTTTT	CSARDAGRAANTGELFF
many	TRBD2	TRBV7-6	TRBJ2-1	TGTGCCAGCAGCTTTACTAGCGGACCCTACAATGAGCAGTTCTTC	CASSFTSGPYNEQFF
many	.	TRBV29-1	TRBJ2-2	TGCAGCGTTGGGATGGGACCCGGGACCGGGGAGCTGTTTTTT	CSVGMGPGTGELFF
.	.	TRBV30	TRBJ1-2	TGTGCCTGGGCTGCCAACTATGGCTACACCTTC	CAWAANYGYTF
.	.	TRBV20-1	TRBJ1-3	TGCAGTGCTAGTAAGGGGATTGGAAACACCATATATTTT	CSASKGIGNTIYF
few	.	TRBV18	TRBJ1-6	TGTGCCAGCTCACCGGTCGACGAGGCCCAAAATTCACCCCTCCACTTT	CASSPVDEAQNSPLHF
few	.	TRBV13	TRBJ2-2	.	CASSQDSPSGELFFF
.	.	TRBV6-4	TRBJ2-1	TGTGCCAGCAGTGACCGAGCAAACAATGAGCAGTTCTTC	CASSDRANNEQFF
few	.	TRBV29-1	TRBJ2-7	TGCAGCGTTGTCGGCGGGCTAGGCTACGAGCAGTACTTC	CSVVGGLGYEQYF
many	.	TRBV11-2	TRBJ2-1	TGTGCCAGCAGCTTAGCGACAGGAGGGGACAATGAGCAGTTCTTC	CASSLATGGDNEQFF
many	.	TRBV7-2	TRBJ2-1	TGTGCCAGCAGCTTGACAGGCTACAATGAGCAGTTCTTC	CASSLTGYNEQFF
few	TRBD1	TRBV12-3/TRBV12-4	TRBJ1-1	TGTGCCAGCAGTCCCGGGACAGGGGGATGGATAACTGAAGCTTTCTTT	CASSPGTGGWITEAFF
many	.	TRBV12-3/TRBV12-4	TRBJ2-1	TGTGCCAGCAGCAGCCCAGTGGCTAGCGAGAATGAGCAGTTCTTC	CASSSPVASENEQFF
few	.	TRBV7-2	TRBJ2-5	TGTGCCAGCAGCCGTGACAGGATCCAAGAGACCCAGTACTTC	CASSRDRIQETQYF
.	.	TRBV7-9	TRBJ2-5	TGTGCCAGCAGCTTAGACAGACGGGAGACCCAGTACTTC	CASSLDRRETQYF
many	TRBD1	TRBV5-5	TRBJ2-2	TGTGCCAGCAGCGTCCGGGACAGAGACACCGGGGAGCTGTTTTTT	CASSVRDRDTGELFF
.	.	TRBV5-6	TRBJ2-7	TGTGCCAGCAGCTTGGAGGGGGACCCCTACGAGCAGTACTTC	CASSLEGDPYEQYF
.	TRBD1	TRBV5-6	TRBJ2-7	TGTGCCAGCAGCTCCCCGGGACAGTTCTACGAGCAGTACTTC	CASSSPGQFYEQYF
.	.	TRBV11-2	TRBJ2-7	TGTGCCAGCAGCTTAGGGCAGCTGAGCTCCTACGAGCAGTACTTC	CASSLGQLSSYEQYF
few	.	TRBV2	TRBJ2-1	TGTGCCAGCAGAGTAGCGGTAGGACCCCTCAAAGAGCAGTTCTTC	CASRVAVGPLKEQFF
.	.	TRBV20-1	TRBJ2-5	TGCAGTGCTTCGCCCACCGTGGGCCAAGAGACCCAGTACTTC	CSASPTVGQETQYF
many	.	TRBV27	TRBJ2-1	TGTGCCAGCAGTTTCGGAGCGCTTAGCTCCTACAATGAGCAGTTCTTC	CASSFGALSSYNEQFF
many	.	TRBV14	TRBJ2-5	TGTGCCAGCAGCCGCCGGGAGTACCAAGAGACCCAGTACTTC	CASSRREYQETQYF
.	.	TRBV28	TRBJ2-3	TGTGCCAGTCGGAGGAGTACCACAGATACGCAGTATTTT	CASRRSTTDTQYF
few	.	TRBV18	TRBJ2-7	TGTGCCAGCTCACCTGAACAGTTCTACGAGCAGTACTTC	CASSPEQFYEQYF
few	TRBD1	TRBV24-1	TRBJ2-2	TGTGCCACCAGTACCAACAGGGGTTCCGGGGAGCTGTTTTTT	CATSTNRGSGELFF
few	TRBD2	TRBV20-1	TRBJ2-5	TGCAGTGCTAGAGGGGAACTAGCGGCCGTCACCAGGGCCCAGTACTTC	CSARGELAAVTRAQYF
few	TRBD2	TRBV10-2	TRBJ2-1	TGCGCCAGCAGTGTAACTAGCGATTACAATGAGCAGTTCTTC	CASSVTSDYNEQFF